The clone carrying this T cell receptor beta chain was seen ten or more times. Antigen unknown. Synthesis of cDNA was carried out by template-switch 5'RACE. The reaction used 10-nucleotide random UMIs. From the 5' RACE reads, TCRdb called clonotypes with MiXCR, one entry per CDR3 protein. The sample includes tens of thousands of distinct CDR3 sequences, about 13% of them seen just once. This entry is derived from a study of neurological immune-mediated disorders. Points from the study as a whole: Subjects shared no identical expanded-clone CDR3 amino acid sequences, suggesting private TCR-beta repertoires in all groups. Patients with HTLV-1-associated myelopathy had the highest level of TCR clonal expansion, whereas patients with multiple sclerosis had the lowest level, falling beneath the level found in healthy controls.

Time point meaning: longitudinal time-point 1 (baseline). PBMCs stored at -80 C, 2 million in total, were the source of the unsorted libraries. The source is a female donor with HTLV-1-associated myelopathy (HAM/TSP). Source material: PBMCs.

Written as DNA, the CDR3 is TGCGCCAGCAGCCTCAGGGATTCCTACGAGCAGTACTTC. Translation: CASSLRDSYEQYF. The V and J genes are TRBV4-1 and TRBJ2-7; weak D call: TRBD1 (5 bases). In germline, CDR1 is MGHRA, CDR2 YSYEKL. V lost 4 bases and J lost 1, with 8 bases in between. The CDR3 totals 13 residues.